These T cell receptor beta chains were read from a single sample in a study of cytomegalovirus exposure and HLA in healthy donors. Only in-frame clones appear in the TCRdb table, and some are missing; sequencing was by immunoSEQ multiplex PCR. Its listing shows roughly 70,000 clones. Sequencing used PBMCs. These receptors all come from a man aged 40-55 years in good health and CMV-seronegative. CDR3s include the opening cysteine and the closing phenylalanine or tryptophan. Each record gives: CDR3 DNA, CDR3 protein, V gene, J gene, D gene. D genes are given only for firm matches.

TGCGCCAGCAGCTATGACAGGGGGCGCGGTGAAAAACTGTTTTTT	CASSYDRGRGEKLFF	TRBV5-1	TRBJ1-4	TRBD1
TGTGCCAGCAGTTTACCCGGTAGCAATCAGCCCCAGCATTTT	CASSLPGSNQPQHF	TRBV28	TRBJ1-5	-
TGTGCCAGCAGCGTTTCCGGGGGTCGAGAGACCCAGTACTTC	CASSVSGGRETQYF	TRBV9	TRBJ2-5	-
TGTGCCAGCAGCTTAAGGGCGGGGTTAGCAGATACGCAGTATTTT	CASSLRAGLADTQYF	TRBV7-3	TRBJ2-3	-
TGTGCCAGCAGCCACGGCCGAGGTAGCGGGGGGGCCGAGCAGTTCTTC	CASSHGRGSGGAEQFF	TRBV7-3	TRBJ2-1	TRBD2
TGTGCCAGCAGCGTAAGCCCACAGGGGGGAGAGACCCAGTACTTC	CASSVSPQGGETQYF	TRBV9	TRBJ2-5	TRBD1
TGTGCCATCAGTAAAGAGCAGACAGGGGCCAACGTCCTGACTTTC	CAISKEQTGANVLTF	TRBV10-3	TRBJ2-6	-
TGTGCCAGCAGCCAAGATCTAGCGGAGGCCTACGAGCAGTACTTC	CASSQDLAEAYEQYF	TRBV4-2	TRBJ2-7	TRBD2
TGTGCTAGTGGTTTAGCAGGGTATAGCAATCAGCCCCAGCATTTT	CASGLAGYSNQPQHF	TRBV12-5	TRBJ1-5	-
TGTGCCAGCAGCTTGAAACACGTTGGCAATCAGCCCCAGCATTTT	CASSLKHVGNQPQHF	TRBV5-6	TRBJ1-5	-
TGTGCCAGCAGCGTAGGGGGGACAGGGAATCAGCCCCAGCATTTT	CASSVGGTGNQPQHF	TRBV9	TRBJ1-5	TRBD1
TGTGCCAGCAGCTTATCTCGTTGGAGTGAAAAACTGTTTTTT	CASSLSRWSEKLFF	TRBV13	TRBJ1-4	-
TGTGCCACTAGAGGATTCGGAGGAAGTTCCTACGAGCAGTACTTC	CATRGFGGSSYEQYF	TRBV19	TRBJ2-7	-
TGTGCTAGTGGTTCGGGTAGCGGTGGCACAGATACGCAGTATTTT	CASGSGSGGTDTQYF	TRBV12-5	TRBJ2-3	-
TGTGCCAGCACCAGGGGAGACAATCAGCCCCAGCATTTT	CASTRGDNQPQHF	TRBV6-1	TRBJ1-5	-
TGTGCCAGCGGTCAAAGGTCAGAGGGTAATTCACCCCTCCACTTT	CASGQRSEGNSPLHF	TRBV6-1	TRBJ1-6	-
TGCGCCAGCAGCTTGGCCTTAGCGGGGGGCCAAGAGACCCAGTACTTC	CASSLALAGGQETQYF	TRBV5-1	TRBJ2-5	TRBD2
TGTGCCAGCACGCAAGATCGACAGGGGCCTGGGGCCAACGTCCTGACTTTC	CASTQDRQGPGANVLTF	TRBV4-2	TRBJ2-6	TRBD1
TGTGCCAGCAGCCCTAATAACCCCTCGAGTGGCTACACCTTC	CASSPNNPSSGYTF	TRBV14	TRBJ1-2	-
TGTGCCAGCAGCTTAATTACGGACAGGGGGCGCGAGACCCAGTACTTC	CASSLITDRGRETQYF	TRBV7-6	TRBJ2-5	TRBD1
TGCAGCGTTGTTGTCGGACAGTGGGTGTACAATGAGCAGTTCTTC	CSVVVGQWVYNEQFF	TRBV29-1	TRBJ2-1	-
TGTGCCAGCAGCGGTGGGACAGGGGGAAGAAATTCACCCCTCCACTTT	CASSGGTGGRNSPLHF	TRBV9	TRBJ1-6	TRBD1
TGTGCCAGCAGCTTCTCCGGTAACGAGCAGTACTTC	CASSFSGNEQYF	TRBV13	TRBJ2-7	-